A selection of T cell receptor beta chains follows, all from one sample in a study of cytomegalovirus exposure and HLA in healthy donors. Assay used: immunoSEQ multiplex PCR; TCRdb lists only in-frame clones, some missing. The table counts roughly 200,000 clones; approximately 6.5% lies in the top ten. The sample taken for sequencing was PBMCs. These receptors were obtained from a man aged 30 to 45 in good health and CMV-seronegative. Each CDR3 is given with its conserved first and last residue.

15,TRBJ1-1,TRBV7-9,CASSLEGSGGTEAFF
13,TRBJ1-2,TRBV7-9,CASSLDSGAGYTF
15,TRBJ2-1,TRBV15,CATSRERGSYNEQFF
15,TRBJ2-1,TRBV4-3,CASSQERTGNNEQFF
13,TRBJ1-1,TRBV27,CASIPHNRFLAFF
15,TRBJ2-7,TRBV4-1,CASSQEFGFPYEQYF
13,TRBJ2-7,TRBV6-4,CAARGTSGHEQYF
13,TRBJ1-3,TRBV23-1,CASSQLCENTIYF
13,TRBJ1-2,TRBV7-3,CASSPGQGRGYTF
13,TRBJ1-5,TRBV5-8,CASSTQGNQPQHF
14,TRBJ1-2,TRBV5-4,CASRATGLDGGYTF
14,TRBJ2-2,TRBV10-1,CASSPSGNTGELFF
15,TRBJ2-1,TRBV6-5,CASSYAGGMYNEQFF
15,TRBJ2-7,TRBV4-1,CASSPGTSGGYEQYF
14,TRBJ2-7,TRBV7-9,CASSFGGSGYEQYF
18,TRBJ2-4,TRBV4-1,CASSHVFPDSLAKNIQYF
14,TRBJ2-7,TRBV7-8,CASSSQGPSYEQYF
17,TRBJ1-2,TRBV10-3,CAIQELVGTEANYGYTF
16,TRBJ2-1,TRBV11-3,CASSLGTSGVLDEQFF
12,TRBJ2-7,TRBV27,CASSPGSYEQYF
17,TRBJ2-5,TRBV11-3,CASSLEGPGTGLETQYF
14,TRBJ2-5,TRBV6-6,CASSRNRDSETQYF
14,TRBJ2-3,TRBV7-9,CASQPLDPTDTQYF
16,TRBJ1-2,TRBV18,CASSPNDGRGGYGYTF
11,TRBJ1-4,TRBV28,CASSKGRGLFF
10,TRBJ2-7,TRBV20-1,CSASGRVQYF
15,TRBJ2-1,TRBV7-9,CASSLGWEGRNEQFF
12,TRBJ2-1,TRBV10-2,CASTGGGNEQFF
13,TRBJ1-1,TRBV5-1,CASGIGGGEPAFF
12,TRBJ1-5,TRBV25-1,CATGQGNQPQHF
18,TRBJ2-6,TRBV27,CASSQTRRDRAGANVLTF
15,TRBJ2-3,TRBV5-8,CASSLKGGAGDTQYF
14,TRBJ2-2,TRBV7-9,CASDKLARTGELFF
16,TRBJ1-3,TRBV19,CASSIGRTIGGNTIYF
13,TRBJ1-1,TRBV19,CASSISSGAEAFF
14,TRBJ1-2,TRBV7-2,CASSLSRNRYGYTF
13,TRBJ2-7,TRBV2,CASNPTGANEQYF
16,TRBJ1-4,TRBV25-1,CASSEFGEEANEKLFF
15,TRBJ2-3,TRBV30,CAWSGTSGRGDTQYF
17,TRBJ2-1,TRBV11-3,CASSSESGHGANNEQFF
14,TRBJ1-2,TRBV5-4,CASSEGQGSYGYTF
16,TRBJ1-1,TRBV19,CASSRGYGGPLTEAFF
16,TRBJ2-3,TRBV5-1,CASSLDGLQALGTQYF
15,TRBJ2-3,TRBV6-5,CATRVLAGVSDTQYF